This T cell receptor beta chain originates from a study of blood T cell repertoires in COVID-19. About the research overall: PBMCs, B-cell-depleted T cells, or T cells provided the cDNA or gDNA that made up the material.

Germline V gives CDR1 LGHDT, CDR2 YNNKEL (reference sequence). The length of the CDR3 is 16 residues. V dropped 0 bases and J dropped 1; count of bases not matched to a gene: 3. As originally analysed: Estimated nucleated cell counts came from reference gene primer amplification. Sequencing used immunoSEQ multiplex PCR; TCRdb keeps in-frame clones, though not all of them. V, J and clone size are taken as reported in that table, and D and trimming were inferred from the DNA itself. The sample holds about 120,000 clones; about nine tenths are singletons and the top ten take around 4.7%. This TCR was sampled from a man aged 40-50 years with acute or convalescent COVID-19. The sequenced sample was peripheral blood. The J gene is TRBJ2-1, the V gene TRBV3-1 (or the pseudogene TRBV3-2), with 7 bases lining up with TRBD2. The CDR3 is CASSQDTRESYNEQFF. The CDR3 nucleotides read TGTGCCAGCAGCCAAGATACGCGGGAGTCCTACAATGAGCAGTTCTTC.